The present T cell receptor (beta chain) was sequenced within a study of early T cells in non-severe SARS-CoV-2 infection. Turning to the study itself: Chains stayed unpaired after sequencing of bulk RNA from unsorted whole blood. General study results and limits: The study's VDJdb matching favored anti-spike CD8 responses and missed private and CD4 specificities.

Unique molecular identifiers were affixed to single, distinct cDNA molecules. TCRdb redid the calling of the 5' RACE reads with MiXCR, one entry per CDR3 protein. The table shows some 40,000 distinct CDR3 sequences, with around 6.5% occurring only once. As to this clonotype: Its antigen remains unidentified.

The source is an adult who was a healthcare worker with PCR-confirmed SARS-CoV-2 infection or an uninfected control (not recorded which). The material was whole blood, obtained at baseline.

CDR3: CASSQGPGLAVYNEQFF. The CDR3 DNA is TGTGCCAGCAGCCAAGGTCCGGGACTAGCGGTTTACAATGAGCAGTTCTTC. The chain combines TRBV6-1 with TRBJ2-1; TRBD2 matches 11 bases. Germline-derived CDR1 and CDR2 are MNHNS and SASEGT. V dropped 6 bases and J dropped 4; count of bases not matched to a gene: 11. The CDR3 loop spans 17 amino acids.